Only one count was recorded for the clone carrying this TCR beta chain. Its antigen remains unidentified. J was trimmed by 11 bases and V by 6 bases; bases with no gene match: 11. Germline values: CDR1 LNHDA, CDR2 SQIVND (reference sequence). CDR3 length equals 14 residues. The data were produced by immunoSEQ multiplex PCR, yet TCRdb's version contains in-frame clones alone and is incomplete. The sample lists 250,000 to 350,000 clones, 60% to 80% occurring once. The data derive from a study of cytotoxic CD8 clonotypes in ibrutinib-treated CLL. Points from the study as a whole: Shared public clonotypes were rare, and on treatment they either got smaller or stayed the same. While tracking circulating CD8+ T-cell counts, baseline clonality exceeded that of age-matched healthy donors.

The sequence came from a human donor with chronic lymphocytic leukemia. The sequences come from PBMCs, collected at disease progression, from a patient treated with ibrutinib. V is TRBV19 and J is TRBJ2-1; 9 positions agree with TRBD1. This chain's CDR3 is CASSLGQGSGKQFF. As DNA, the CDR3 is TGTGCCAGTAGCCTCGGACAGGGGAGTGGGAAGCAGTTCTTC. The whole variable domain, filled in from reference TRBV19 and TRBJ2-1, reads DGGITQSPKYLFRKEGQNVTLSCEQNLNHDAMYWYRQDPGQGLRLIYYSQIVNDFQKGDIAEGYSVSREKKESFPLTVTSAQKNPTAFYLCASSLGQGSGKQFFGPGTRLTVL.